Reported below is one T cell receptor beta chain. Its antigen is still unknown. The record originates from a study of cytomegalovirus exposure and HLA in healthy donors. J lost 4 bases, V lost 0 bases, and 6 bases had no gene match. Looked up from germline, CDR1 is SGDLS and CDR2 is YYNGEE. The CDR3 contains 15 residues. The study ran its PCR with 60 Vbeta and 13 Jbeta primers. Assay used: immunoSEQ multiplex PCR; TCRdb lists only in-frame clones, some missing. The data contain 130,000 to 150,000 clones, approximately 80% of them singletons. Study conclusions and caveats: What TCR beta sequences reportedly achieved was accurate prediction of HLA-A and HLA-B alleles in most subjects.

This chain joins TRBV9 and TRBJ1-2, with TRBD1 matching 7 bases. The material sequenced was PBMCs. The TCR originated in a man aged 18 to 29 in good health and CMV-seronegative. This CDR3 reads CASSVARDSAYGYTF. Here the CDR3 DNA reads TGTGCCAGCAGCGTAGCTAGGGACAGCGCCTATGGCTACACCTTC.